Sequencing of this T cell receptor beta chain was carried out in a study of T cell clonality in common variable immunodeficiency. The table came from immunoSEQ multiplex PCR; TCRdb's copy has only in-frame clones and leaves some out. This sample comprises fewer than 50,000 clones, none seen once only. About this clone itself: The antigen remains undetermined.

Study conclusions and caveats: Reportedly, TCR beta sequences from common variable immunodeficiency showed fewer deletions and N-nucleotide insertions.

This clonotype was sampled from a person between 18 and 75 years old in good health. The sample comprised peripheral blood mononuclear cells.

This CDR3 is CASSIGGDYTF. The DNA read from the CDR3 is TGTGCCAGTAGTATCGGCGGGGAC. V usage is TRBV19 and J usage is TRBJ1-2; D gene ambiguous. The CDR3 end falls 3 residues outside the read, so it is completed with the germline J gene. The V gene's germline CDR1 is LNHDA and CDR2 SQIVND (reference sequence). The CDR3 spans 11 residues.